This note documents a single TCR beta chain sequence. No antigen is known for it. CDR1 PRHDT and CDR2 FYEKMQ come from the germline V gene (reference sequence). This CDR3 is 15 amino acids long. The germline V and J ends were trimmed by 0 bases and 10 bases, with 13 bases remaining between them. The entry originates in a study of cytomegalovirus exposure and HLA in healthy donors. Study-wide findings and caveats: Cytomegalovirus association was listed for about 160 TCR beta chains.

PCR employed 60 Vbeta and 13 Jbeta primers. The data were produced by immunoSEQ multiplex PCR, yet TCRdb's version contains in-frame clones alone and is incomplete. The listing records 75,000 to 95,000 clones. The chain links TRBV13 to TRBJ2-6; a weak D match, TRBD1 (5 bases). The TCR originated in a girl between 10 and 17 years old in good health and CMV-seropositive. Source material: PBMCs. The CDR3: CASSLGQGSQNVLTF. The CDR3 DNA reads TGTGCCAGCAGCTTAGGCCAGGGTTCCCAAAACGTCCTGACTTTC. Drawing the rest from reference TRBV13 and TRBJ2-6, the complete variable domain is AAGVIQSPRHLIKEKRETATLKCYPIPRHDTVYWYQQGPGQDPQFLISFYEKMQSDKGSIPDRFSAQQFSDYHSELNMSSLELGDSALYFCASSLGQGSQNVLTFGAGSRLTVL.